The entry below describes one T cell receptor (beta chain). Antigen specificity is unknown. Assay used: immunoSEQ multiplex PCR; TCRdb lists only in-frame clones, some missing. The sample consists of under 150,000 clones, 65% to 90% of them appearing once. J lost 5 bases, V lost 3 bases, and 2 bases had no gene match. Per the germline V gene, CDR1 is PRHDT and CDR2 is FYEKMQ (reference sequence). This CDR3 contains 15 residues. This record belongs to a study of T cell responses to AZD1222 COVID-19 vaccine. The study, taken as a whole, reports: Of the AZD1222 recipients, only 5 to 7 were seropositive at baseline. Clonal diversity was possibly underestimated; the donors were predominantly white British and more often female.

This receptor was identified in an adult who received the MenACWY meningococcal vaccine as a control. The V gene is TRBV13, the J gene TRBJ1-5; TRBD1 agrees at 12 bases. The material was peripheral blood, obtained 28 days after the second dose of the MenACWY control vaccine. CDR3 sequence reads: CASSLGQGADQPQHF. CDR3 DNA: TGTGCCAGCAGCTTGGGACAGGGGGCAGATCAGCCCCAGCATTTT.